This TCR beta chain was profiled in a study of cytomegalovirus exposure and HLA in healthy donors. In the PCR, 60 Vbeta and 13 Jbeta primers were used. Generated by immunoSEQ multiplex PCR, the TCRdb table keeps only in-frame clones and is missing some. The sample shows 65,000 to 85,000 clones, roughly 83% of them seen only once. With 4 bases clipped from V and 5 bases from J, the junction kept 7 bases outside the gene matches. Germline V gene sequence: CDR1 SEHNR, CDR2 FQNEAQ (reference sequence). The CDR3 covers 15 residues. Sequencing input: PBMCs. V gene TRBV7-9 combines with J gene TRBJ2-5, with 10 bases matching TRBD2. The TCR originated in a woman aged 45-60 years in good health and CMV-seronegative. Here the CDR3 reads CASSSGLALRETQYF. The CDR3, as DNA: TGTGCCAGCAGCTCGGGACTAGCGTTGAGGGAGACCCAGTACTTC. The whole variable domain, filled in from reference TRBV7-9 and TRBJ2-5, reads DTGVSQNPRHKITKRGQNVTFRCDPISEHNRLYWYRQTLGQGPEFLTYFQNEAQLEKSRLLSDRFSAERPKGSFSTLEIQRTEQGDSAMYLCASSSGLALRETQYFGPGTRLLVL.